This TCR beta chain was obtained from a study of cytomegalovirus exposure and HLA in healthy donors. Study information: There were 75 million to 95 million unique TCRs (from HLA-typed donors) in an early data release.

At collection, donors were nominally healthy, but unrecorded immune exposures were probable. Regarding this clone: No antigen is known for it.

Vbeta (60) and Jbeta (13) primers were used in the PCR. Sequenced by immunoSEQ multiplex PCR; TCRdb stores in-frame clones only, minus some. The table lists tens of thousands of clones, 70% to 80% of them singletons. Findings of the study overall: Later analysis demonstrated an association between a missense DCLRE1C variant and TCR beta V- and J-gene trimming. A later analysis showed that HLA-associated TCR beta chains had undergone more clonal expansion than equally common others.

The receptor comes from a man aged 55 to 70 in good health and CMV-seronegative. The sequencing sample was made of PBMCs.

CDR3 residues: CASSIGLGLASSTGELFF. CDR3 bases: TGTGCCAGTAGTATAGGATTGGGACTAGCGAGTTCAACCGGGGAGCTGTTTTTT. The gene calls are TRBV19 and TRBJ2-2, with TRBD2 matching 10 bases. The CDR3 has 18 amino acids. Germline V gene data show CDR1 as LNHDA and CDR2 as SQIVND (reference sequence). V trimming: 1 base; J trimming: 5 bases; junction bases outside the gene matches: 10.